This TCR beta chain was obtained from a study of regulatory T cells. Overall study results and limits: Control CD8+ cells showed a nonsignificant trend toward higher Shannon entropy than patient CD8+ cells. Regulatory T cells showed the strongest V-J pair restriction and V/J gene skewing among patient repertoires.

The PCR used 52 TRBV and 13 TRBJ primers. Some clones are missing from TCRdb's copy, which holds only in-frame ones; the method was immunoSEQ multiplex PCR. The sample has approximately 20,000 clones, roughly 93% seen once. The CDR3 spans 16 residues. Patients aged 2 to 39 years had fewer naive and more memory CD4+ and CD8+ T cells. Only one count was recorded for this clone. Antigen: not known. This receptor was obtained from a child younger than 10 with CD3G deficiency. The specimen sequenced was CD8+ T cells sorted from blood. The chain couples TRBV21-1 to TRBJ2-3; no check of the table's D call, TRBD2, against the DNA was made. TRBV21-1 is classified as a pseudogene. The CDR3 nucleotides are TGTGCCAGCAGCAATAGTAGCGGCGCTAGCACAGATACGCAGTATTTT. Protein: CASSNSSGASTDTQYF.